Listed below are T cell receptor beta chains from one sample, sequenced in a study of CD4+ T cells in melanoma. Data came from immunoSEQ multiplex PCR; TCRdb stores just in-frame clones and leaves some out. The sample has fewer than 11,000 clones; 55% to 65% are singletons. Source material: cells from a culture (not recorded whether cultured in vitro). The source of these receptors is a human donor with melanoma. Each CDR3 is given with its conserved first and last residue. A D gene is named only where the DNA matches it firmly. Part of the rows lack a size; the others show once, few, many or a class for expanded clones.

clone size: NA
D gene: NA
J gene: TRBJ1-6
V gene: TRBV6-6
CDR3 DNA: TGTGCCAGCAGTAGCGACCGGGCGACCTATAATTCACCCCTCCACTTT
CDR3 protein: CASSSDRATYNSPLHF

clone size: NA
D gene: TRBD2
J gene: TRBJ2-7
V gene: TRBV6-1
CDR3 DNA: TGTGCCAGCAGTAGGCGGGGCGGGGAGGGAGAGCAGTACTTC
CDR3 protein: CASSRRGGEGEQYF

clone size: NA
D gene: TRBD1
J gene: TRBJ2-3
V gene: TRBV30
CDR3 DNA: TGTGCCTGGAGTGCCGCGACAGGGATACTCACAGATACGCAGTATTTT
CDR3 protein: CAWSAATGILTDTQYF

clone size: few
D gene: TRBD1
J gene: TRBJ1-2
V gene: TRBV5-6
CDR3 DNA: TGTGCCAGCAGCCGCCGGGACAGGTACTATGGCTACACCTTC
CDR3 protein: CASSRRDRYYGYTF

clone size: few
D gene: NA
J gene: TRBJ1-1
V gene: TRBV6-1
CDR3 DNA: TGTGCCAGCAGTGACGACAGGCGGAACACTGAAGCTTTCTTT
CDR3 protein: CASSDDRRNTEAFF

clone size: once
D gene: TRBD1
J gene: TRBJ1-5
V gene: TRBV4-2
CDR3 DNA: TGTGCCAGCAGCTGGGACAGGGCCGGAGATCAGCCCCAGCATTTT
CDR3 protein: CASSWDRAGDQPQHF

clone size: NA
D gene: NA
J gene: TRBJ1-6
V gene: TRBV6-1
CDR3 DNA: TGTGCCAGCAGTGAAAGTGGCAGGTATTCCCTCCACTTT
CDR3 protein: CASSESGRYSLHF

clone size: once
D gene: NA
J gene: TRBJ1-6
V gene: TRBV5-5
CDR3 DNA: TGTGCCAGCAGCTTGGTGGTAGCCGGGGCAAGTTCACCCCTCCACTTT
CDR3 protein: CASSLVVAGASSPLHF

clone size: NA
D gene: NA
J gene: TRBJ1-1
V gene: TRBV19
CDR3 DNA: TGTGCCAGTAGTATTATGGAAGGGGGCACTGAAGCTTTCTTT
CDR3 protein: CASSIMEGGTEAFF

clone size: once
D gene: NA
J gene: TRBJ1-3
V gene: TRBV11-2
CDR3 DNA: TGTGCCAGCAGCTTAGGGCACTTCTTCTCTGGAAACACCATATATTTT
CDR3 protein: CASSLGHFFSGNTIYF

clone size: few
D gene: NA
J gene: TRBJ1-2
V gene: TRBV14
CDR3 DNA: TGTGCCAGCAGCCAAGAGAGTAGGGGAAGGGACTACACCTTC
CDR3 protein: CASSQESRGRDYTF

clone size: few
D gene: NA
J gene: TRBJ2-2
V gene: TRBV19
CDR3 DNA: TGTGCCAGTAGTTCAGGGGCAACCCTTCGCCCCGGGGAGCTGTTTTTT
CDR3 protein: CASSSGATLRPGELFF

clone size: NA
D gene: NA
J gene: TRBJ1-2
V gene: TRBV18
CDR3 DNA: TGTGCCAGCTCACCGCGTATACAGGGTCCGCTCTCCGGCTACACCTTC
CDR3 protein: CASSPRIQGPLSGYTF

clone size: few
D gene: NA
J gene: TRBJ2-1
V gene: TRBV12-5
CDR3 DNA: TGTGCTAGTGGTTTCACCGACGAGCAGTTCTTC
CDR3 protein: CASGFTDEQFF

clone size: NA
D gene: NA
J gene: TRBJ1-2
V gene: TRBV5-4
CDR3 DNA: TGTGCCAGCAGCTTGCGAGGGTACAACTATGGCTACACCTTC
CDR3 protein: CASSLRGYNYGYTF

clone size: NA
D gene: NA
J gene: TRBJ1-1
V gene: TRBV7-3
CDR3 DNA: TGTGCCAGCAGAGGACAGAACACTGAAGCTTTCTTT
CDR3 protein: CASRGQNTEAFF

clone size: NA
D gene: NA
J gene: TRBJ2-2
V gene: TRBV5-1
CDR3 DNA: TGCGCCAGCAGCTCCGACGGGAACACCGGGGAGCTGTTTTTT
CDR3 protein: CASSSDGNTGELFF

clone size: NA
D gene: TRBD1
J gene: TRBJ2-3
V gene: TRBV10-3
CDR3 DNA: TGTGCCATCAGTGAGGACAGGGGACAAAATACGCAGTATTTT
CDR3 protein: CAISEDRGQNTQYF

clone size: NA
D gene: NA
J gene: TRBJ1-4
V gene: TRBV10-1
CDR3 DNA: TGCGCCAGCAGTCAAGGACGAGGAGGGGGTGAAAAACTGTTTTTT
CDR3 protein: CASSQGRGGGEKLFF

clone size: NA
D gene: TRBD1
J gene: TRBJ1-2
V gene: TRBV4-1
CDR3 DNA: TGCGCCAGCAGCGGGGAGGGACAGCTCGTTTGGTATGGCTACACCTTC
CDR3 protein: CASSGEGQLVWYGYTF

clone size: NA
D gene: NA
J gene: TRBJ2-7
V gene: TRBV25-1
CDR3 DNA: TGTGCCAGCAGTGAACTAGGGGCGACCTACGAGCAGTACTTC
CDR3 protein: CASSELGATYEQYF

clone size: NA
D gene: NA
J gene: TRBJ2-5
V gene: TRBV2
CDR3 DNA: TGTGCCAGCAGCGCCCTGGGGGAGGAAGAGACCCAGTACTTC
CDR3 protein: CASSALGEEETQYF